One sample yielded the 32 T cell receptor beta chains listed below, sequenced in a study of OX40 agonist ivuxolimab in advanced cancers. Only in-frame clones appear in the TCRdb table, and some are missing; sequencing was by immunoSEQ multiplex PCR. The sample yields about 31,000 clones, 85% to 90% seen once. The source material was CD4+ or CD8+ T cells sorted from blood, sampled in a trial of the OX40 agonist ivuxolimab. The receptors originated from an adult with an advanced solid tumor such as melanoma, head and neck, liver or kidney cancer.

The chain joins TRBV6-1 to TRBJ1-1; D is unresolved. V was pared by 2 bases and J by 6 bases, with 13 bases between. Per the germline V gene, CDR1 is MNHNS and CDR2 is SASEGT. The CDR3 sequence is 14 residues long. The CDR3 region has the DNA TGTGCCAGCAGTGAATCCCCCGGGTCCCCTGAAGCTTTCTTT. Amino acid sequence: CASSESPGSPEAFF.

This chain connects TRBV18 to TRBJ1-2; 8 positions agree with TRBD1. The CDR3 sequence is 14 residues long. Germline-derived CDR1 and CDR2 are KGHSH and LQKENI. Trimming took 3 bases from V and 3 from J; bases not matched to a gene: 3. The CDR3, as DNA: TGTGCCAGCTCACCTGGACAGGGCTACTATGGCTACACCTTC. Residues: CASSPGQGYYGYTF.

This clone is labeled medium-sized. The chain carries TRBV10-3 and TRBJ1-1; D may be TRBD1 (5 bases). In germline, CDR1 is ENHRY, CDR2 SYGVKD. With 10 bases removed from V and 1 base from J, the gap between germline ends came to 16 bases. The CDR3 length is 14 residues. CDR3 nucleotides: TGTGCCACCCAAGGTGCCGGACAGAACACTGAAGCTTTCTTT. Translation gives CATQGAGQNTEAFF.

CDR3 DNA sequence: TGCGCCAGCAGCCAAGATGGGACTACCTACGAGCAGTACTTC. This sequence encodes CASSQDGTTYEQYF. The genes are TRBV4-1 and TRBJ2-7; 7 positions agree with TRBD2. The V and J ends lost 0 bases and 2 bases, in that order; junction bases with no gene match: 1. Germline V lookup: CDR1 MGHRA, CDR2 YSYEKL. The CDR3 has 14 residues.

This sequence joins TRBV13 and TRBJ2-7; D gene ambiguous. The CDR3 totals 12 residues. Germline loops: CDR1 PRHDT, CDR2 FYEKMQ (reference sequence). V was pared by 0 bases and J by 2 bases, with 2 bases between. The CDR3 protein is CASSLGAYEQYF. In DNA, the CDR3 is TGTGCCAGCAGCTTAGGGGCCTACGAGCAGTACTTC.

The chain links TRBV2 to TRBJ1-4; 7 nucleotides align to TRBD1. V gave up 11 bases and J gave up 6 bases; unmatched junction bases: 9. Germline CDR1 reads SNHLY; CDR2 reads FYNNEI. CDR3 length: 13 residues. In nucleotides, the CDR3 is TGTGCCTGGCCGAACAGGGGTCATGAAAAACTGTTTTTT. Protein sequence: CAWPNRGHEKLFF.

This chain joins TRBV5-4 and TRBJ2-2; tentative D call: TRBD2 (6 bases). Germline assignment: CDR1 SGHNT and CDR2 YYREEE (reference sequence). The CDR3 loop spans 16 amino acids. V lost 2 bases to trimming and J lost 3 bases, with 14 bases between them. CDR3 in DNA: TGTGCCAGCAGCTTAATTGGAGGGCTAGACACCGGGGAGCTGTTTTTT. It encodes CASSLIGGLDTGELFF. The variable domain in full, with the rest retrieved from reference TRBV5-4 and TRBJ2-2, is ETGVTQSPTHLIKTRGQQVTLRCSSQSGHNTVSWYQQALGQGPQFIFQYYREEENGRGNFPPRFSGLQFPNYSSELNVNALELDDSALYLCASSLIGGLDTGELFFGEGSRLTVL.

This rearrangement joins TRBV23-1 to TRBJ2-1, with 8 bases lining up with TRBD2. TRBV23-1 is annotated as an ORF whose role is uncertain. The J segment lost 9 bases and the V segment lost 8 bases, leaving 9 bases of the junction unmatched. This CDR3 has 13 amino acids. The CDR3 is CASSGTRSLEQFF. The CDR3 bases are TGCGCCAGCTCGGGGACTAGAAGTCTTGAGCAGTTCTTC.

This clone occurred a few times. The rearrangement uses TRBV11-1 and TRBJ2-5, with D unresolved. The CDR3 consists of 14 residues. Germline V gene lookup returns CDR1 SGHAT and CDR2 FQDESV (reference sequence). Trimming shortened V by 1 base and J by 5 bases, and 11 bases separated the two germline ends. The CDR3 bases are TGTGCCAGCAGCTTAGTGGGCAGTTGGGAGACCCAGTACTTC. Protein sequence: CASSLVGSWETQYF.

Points on this clone: This likely comes from a read error, as the CDR3 has no conserved phenylalanine or tryptophan at its end. It is unclear where the CDR3 begins or ends on the DNA, so no DNA is shown, and the CDR3 is as TCRdb lists it. The chain uses TRBV7-7 and TRBJ2-7; the DNA was not used to check the table's D call, TRBD1. The germline CDR1 and CDR2 sequences are SSHAT and FNYEAQ (reference sequence). The CDR3 is 9 amino acids long, termini counted. This chain's CDR3 is CASSWGQGN.

The V call is TRBV29-1, the J call TRBJ1-2, with 7 nucleotides matching TRBD1. Looked up from germline, CDR1 is SQVTM and CDR2 is ANQGSEA. J gave up 6 bases and V 6 bases, and 7 bases lay outside the gene matches. The CDR3 covers 12 residues. As DNA, the CDR3 is TGCAGCGTCACTGACAGGGTAGATGGCTACACCTTC. It translates to CSVTDRVDGYTF.

The V gene is TRBV7-3, the J gene TRBJ2-1, with TRBD2 identical over 10 bases. This CDR3 has 15 residues. The ends lost 3 bases at V and 5 bases at J; junction bases unmatched: 4. CDR1 is SGHTA, CDR2 FQGTGA, per germline. Written as DNA, the CDR3 is TGTGCCAGCAGCTTTCTAGCGGGAGTTAACAATGAGCAGTTCTTC. Amino acid sequence: CASSFLAGVNNEQFF.

The chain employs TRBV7-6 and TRBJ2-7, with D unclear. The CDR3 is made up of 17 amino acids. The V gene's germline CDR1 is SGHVS and CDR2 FNYEAQ. V was shortened by 2 bases and J by 0 bases, with 17 bases between the two germline ends. This chain's CDR3 is CASSLRKGSPSSYEQYF. The CDR3 DNA reads as TGTGCCAGCAGCTTACGAAAAGGGTCCCCCAGCTCCTACGAGCAGTACTTC.

This chain links TRBV27 with TRBJ2-7, with 7 bases fitting TRBD1. CDR1 and CDR2 (germline): MNHEY, SMNVEV (reference sequence). The length of the CDR3 is 14 residues. V lost 5 bases and J lost 0; bases outside the gene matches: 4. Written as DNA, the CDR3 is TGTGCCAGCAGTCCTGGACAGGACTCCTACGAGCAGTACTTC. It is translated as CASSPGQDSYEQYF.

J is TRBJ2-7 and V is TRBV2, with no clear D. V dropped 7 bases and J dropped 2 bases, with 12 bases sitting between them. The CDR3 is 13 amino acids. Per germline, CDR1 SNHLY and CDR2 FYNNEI. CDR3 nucleotide sequence: TGTGCCAGCACCACTTTTGGAACCTACGAGCAGTACTTC. It yields the protein CASTTFGTYEQYF.

The V and J genes are TRBV11-1 and TRBJ2-7; D might be TRBD2 (6 bases). V was cut by 6 bases and J by 3 bases, with 15 bases left in between. There are 14 residues in the CDR3. In germline, CDR1 is SGHAT, CDR2 FQDESV (reference sequence). In nucleotides, the CDR3 is TGTGCCAGCAGACCCTTGGGAGGCCTCTACGAGCAGTACTTC. It is translated as CASRPLGGLYEQYF.

The chain employs TRBV27 and TRBJ2-7, with 9 bases lining up with TRBD1. The germline V gene has CDR1 MNHEY and CDR2 SMNVEV (reference sequence). This CDR3 region has 16 residues. V lost 5 bases, J lost 5 bases, and 13 bases stayed unmatched. CDR3 nucleotides: TGTGCCAGCAGTCCCCTGGGGGGACAGGGAGTCCACGAGCAGTACTTC. Translated: CASSPLGGQGVHEQYF.

This clone has more than one count but fewer than ten. The DNA of the CDR3 is TGTGCCTGGAGTGTTGATGGGTACAATGAGCAGTTCTTC. Amino acids: CAWSVDGYNEQFF. This chain links TRBV30 with TRBJ2-1; D is uncertain. V lost 0 bases to trimming and J lost 4 bases, with 7 bases between them. Germline V gene sequence: CDR1 GTSNPN, CDR2 SVGIG (reference sequence). The CDR3 totals 13 residues.

The chain is built from TRBV2 and TRBJ2-5; D call uncertain. V was trimmed by 5 bases and J by 4 bases, leaving 8 bases between them. Germline CDR1 is SNHLY and CDR2 is FYNNEI. The CDR3 contains 12 residues. CDR3 loop: CASSPWGETQYF. CDR3 DNA: TGTGCCAGCAGTCCTTGGGGAGAGACCCAGTACTTC.

This clone has more than one count but fewer than ten. CDR3 in DNA: TGTGCCAGCAGCTTAGCTCCGGGACAGGGGGCGGATGAGCAGTTCTTC. Residues: CASSLAPGQGADEQFF. The J gene is TRBJ2-1, the V gene TRBV7-9; TRBD1 aligns across 12 bases. Germline loops: CDR1 SEHNR, CDR2 FQNEAQ (reference sequence). The V gene end was trimmed by 0 bases and the J gene end by 8 bases; junction bases not matched to a gene: 5. This CDR3 region has 16 residues.

This sequence joins TRBV27 and TRBJ2-7, with D possibly matching TRBD2 (5 bases). The germline V gene has CDR1 MNHEY and CDR2 SMNVEV (reference sequence). With 3 bases removed from V and 4 bases from J, the gap between germline ends came to 10 bases. The CDR3 has 13 residues. DNA for the CDR3: TGTGCCAGCAGTTTTCTAAGCGGTTACGAGCAGTACTTC. Translation: CASSFLSGYEQYF.

The chain couples TRBV30 to TRBJ1-4, with no clear D. The V gene lost 5 bases and the J gene lost 0 bases, with 7 bases spanning the gap. The CDR3 runs 13 residues. Germline lookup yields CDR1 GTSNPN and CDR2 SVGIG (reference sequence). The CDR3: CAWSTSTNEKLFF. CDR3 coding DNA: TGTGCCTGGTCGACCTCAACTAATGAAAAACTGTTTTTT.

The rearrangement joins TRBV20-1 to TRBJ1-1; weak D call: TRBD1 (6 bases). Germline CDR1 reads DFQATT; CDR2 reads SNEGSKA (reference sequence). The length of the CDR3 is 11 residues. V lost 5 bases to trimming and J lost 3 bases, with 7 bases between them. The CDR3 DNA reads as TGCAGTGCTCCAGGGGACACTGAAGCTTTCTTT. Encoded protein: CSAPGDTEAFF.

This clone was recorded once. The chain recombines TRBV15 with TRBJ2-4; D is perhaps TRBD2 (6 bases). V was trimmed by 11 bases and J by 9 bases, leaving 23 bases between them. The length of the CDR3 is 14 residues. Germline values: CDR1 LNHNV, CDR2 YYDKDF (reference sequence). CDR3 sequence (DNA): TGTGCCGCCCAGGAGGGCCGCGTTCGTTCCATTCAGTACTTC. This sequence encodes CAAQEGRVRSIQYF.

CDR3 sequence: CASSLAPWLAGDPDTQYF. Here the CDR3 DNA reads TGTGCCAGCAGCTTAGCGCCCTGGCTAGCGGGGGACCCAGATACGCAGTATTTT. The rearrangement uses TRBV7-6 and TRBJ2-3; 10 nucleotides match TRBD2. The junction had 10 bases not matched to a gene; V was cut back by 0 bases and J by 4 bases. CDR1 is SGHVS, CDR2 FNYEAQ, per germline. The CDR3 consists of 18 residues.

The V gene is TRBV5-4, the J gene TRBJ2-1; 14 bases align to TRBD2. The trim removed 4 bases at V and 6 bases at J, leaving 18 bases unmatched. CDR1 and CDR2 from the germline V gene are SGHNT and YYREEE (reference sequence). The CDR3 is 20 residues long. The CDR3 region is CASSGYPGLAGVLPFNEQFF. The DNA of the CDR3 is TGTGCCAGCAGCGGGTACCCGGGACTAGCGGGAGTCCTCCCCTTCAATGAGCAGTTCTTC.

The genes are TRBV5-1 and TRBJ1-1, with 9 bases identical to TRBD1. With V trimmed by 5 bases and J by 4 bases, 9 bases remained unmatched. CDR1 and CDR2 from the germline V gene are SGHRS and YFSETQ. The CDR3 covers 15 residues. Written as DNA, the CDR3 is TGCGCCAGCAGAGCACCGGGACAGGGTTTCACTGAAGCTTTCTTT. Translated, it gives CASRAPGQGFTEAFF.

The chain recombines TRBV6-5 with TRBJ2-1; D may be TRBD2 (5 bases). V lost 2 bases, J lost 1 base, and 9 bases lay in between. CDR1 and CDR2 from the germline V gene are MNHEY and SVGAGI. The CDR3 spans 15 residues. Here the CDR3 DNA reads TGTGCCAGCAGTTACCTAGCCGTGTCCTACAATGAGCAGTTCTTC. Translated, it gives CASSYLAVSYNEQFF.

This rearrangement joins TRBV19 to TRBJ1-4, with TRBD1 matching over 9 bases. J lost 5 bases, V lost 8 bases, and 12 bases had no gene match. The CDR3 length is 16 residues. CDR1 LNHDA and CDR2 SQIVND come from the germline V gene (reference sequence). This CDR3 reads CASGWTGATYNEKLFF. CDR3 in DNA: TGTGCCAGTGGGTGGACAGGGGCCACTTACAATGAAAAACTGTTTTTT.

The chain is built from TRBV4-1 and TRBJ1-1, with 10 bases identical to TRBD1. The CDR3 loop spans 14 amino acids. The V gene's germline CDR1 is MGHRA and CDR2 YSYEKL. The V and J ends lost 3 bases and 7 bases, in that order; junction bases with no gene match: 5. CDR3 protein: CASSHDRGPLEAFF. CDR3 DNA: TGCGCCAGCAGCCACGACAGGGGGCCTCTTGAAGCTTTCTTT.

This rearrangement joins TRBV2 to TRBJ2-7; the D call may be TRBD1 or TRBD2 (5 bases each). CDR1 SNHLY and CDR2 FYNNEI come from the germline V gene. The CDR3 has 17 amino acids. Trimming removed 4 bases from V and 0 bases from J, with 19 bases in between. The CDR3, as DNA: TGTGCCAGCAGTGTCACCCTGAGGGACCCTAACTCCTACGAGCAGTACTTC. This translates into CASSVTLRDPNSYEQYF. Full variable domain (rest looked up from reference TRBV2 and TRBJ2-7): EPEVTQTPSHQVTQMGQEVILRCVPISNHLYFYWYRQILGQKVEFLVSFYNNEISEKSEIFDDQFSVERPDGSNFTLKIRSTKLEDSAMYFCASSVTLRDPNSYEQYFGPGTRLTVT.

This clone was seen just once. The rearrangement uses TRBV27 and TRBJ2-7, with TRBD1 as a possible D gene (6 bases). The germline V gene encodes CDR1 MNHEY and CDR2 SMNVEV (reference sequence). CDR3 length: 14 amino acids. The V gene lost 2 bases and the J gene lost 6 bases, with 14 bases spanning the gap. The CDR3 here is CASSLTQTGFEQYF. The CDR3 DNA is TGTGCCAGCAGTTTAACGCAAACAGGGTTCGAGCAGTACTTC.